This T cell receptor beta chain comes out of a study of CD8 T cells in ankylosing spondylitis. One entry per CDR3 protein results from TCRdb running MiXCR on the 5' RACE reads. Of over 75,000 distinct CDR3 sequences detected, around 9.4% appear once; the ten largest clones hold roughly 4.6%. Notes on the study in general: The study identified a TCR beta motif of under 10 highly homologous variants that appeared characteristic of ankylosing spondylitis blood.

The V gene's germline CDR1 is GTSNPN and CDR2 SVGIG (reference sequence). Trimming left V 4 bases short and J 1 base short, with 16 bases between. The CDR3 has 15 residues. In its sample, this clonotype was seen a few times. As yet, its antigen is unknown. This TCR derives from a male donor with ankylosing spondylitis or in good health (not recorded which). The chain employs TRBV30 and TRBJ1-1, with D possibly being TRBD1 (5 bases). Sequenced: blood, either unsorted or a sorted T cell fraction (not recorded which). Here the CDR3 DNA reads TGTGCCTGGACCCCGAGGTGGGGGGGGAACACTGAAGCTTTCTTT. Amino acid sequence: CAWTPRWGGNTEAFF.